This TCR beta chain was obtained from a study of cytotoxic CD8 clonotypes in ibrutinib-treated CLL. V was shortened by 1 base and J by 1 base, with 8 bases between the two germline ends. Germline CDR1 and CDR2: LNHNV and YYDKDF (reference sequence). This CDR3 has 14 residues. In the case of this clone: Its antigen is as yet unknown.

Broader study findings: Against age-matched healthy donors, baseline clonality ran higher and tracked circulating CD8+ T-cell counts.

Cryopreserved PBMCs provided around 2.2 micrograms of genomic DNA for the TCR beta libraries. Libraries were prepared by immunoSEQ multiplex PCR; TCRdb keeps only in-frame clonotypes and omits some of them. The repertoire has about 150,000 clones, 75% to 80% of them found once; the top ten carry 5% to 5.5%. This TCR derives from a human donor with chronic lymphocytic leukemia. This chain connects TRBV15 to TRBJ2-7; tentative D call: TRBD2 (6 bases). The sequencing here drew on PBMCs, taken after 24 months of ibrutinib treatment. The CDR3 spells CATSRVGLSYEQYF. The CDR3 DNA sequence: TGTGCCACCAGCAGAGTGGGACTTTCCTACGAGCAGTACTTC.